A single sample is the source of the 23 T cell receptor beta chains below, sequenced in a study of T-cell reconstitution after alpha-beta-depleted transplantation in children. A library of TCRbeta sequences, prepared with unique molecular identifiers, was generated. TCRdb recomputed calls from the PCR reads with MiXCR, one row per CDR3 protein. The sample lists 500,000 or so distinct CDR3 sequences, 9.5% to 12% seen once, with 11% to 15% in the top ten. The source was PBMCs, mostly from graft donor cells, collected 180 days after TCRalphabeta/CD19-depleted stem cell transplant. Every receptor here comes from a female patient between 2 and 10 years old who had a stem cell transplant for aplastic anemia, so the T cells may come from the graft donor.

The CDR3 sequence: CASSLASGRGDEQYF. CDR3 nucleotide sequence: TGTGCCAGCAGCTTGGCTAGCGGGAGAGGTGACGAGCAGTACTTC. The chain couples TRBV7-2 to TRBJ2-7; TRBD2 matches 10 bases. J gave up 5 bases and V 3 bases, and 7 bases lay outside the gene matches. The CDR3 runs 15 residues. Germline V gene data show CDR1 as SGHTA and CDR2 as FQGNSA.

This clonotype turned up a few times. V usage is TRBV7-3 and J usage is TRBJ2-3, with TRBD2 as a possible D gene (6 bases). The V end was cut by 2 bases, the J end by 0 bases, with 9 bases between. The CDR3 is 15 residues long. The germline CDR1 and CDR2 sequences are SGHTA and FQGTGA. The CDR3: CASSLVRESTDTQYF. For the CDR3, the DNA is TGTGCCAGCAGCTTAGTTCGGGAGAGCACAGATACGCAGTATTTT.

The genes are TRBV29-1 and TRBJ2-1; D could derive from TRBD1 or TRBD2 (6 bases each). Germline V gene data show CDR1 as SQVTM and CDR2 as ANQGSEA. This CDR3 contains 14 residues. Trimming pared 6 bases from V and 6 bases from J, leaving 18 bases between. The CDR3 nucleotides read TGCAGCGTACAAACAGGGTGGGGGGTCAATGAGCAGTTCTTC. Protein product: CSVQTGWGVNEQFF.

This clonotype was counted a single time. Germline is not matched at one junction end, which may reflect a read error. The J gene is TRBJ1-1, the V gene TRBV7-9, with no clear D. The CDR3 extends over 12 amino acids. In germline, CDR1 is SEHNR, CDR2 FQNEAQ (reference sequence). CDR3 amino acids: CAGSPLNTEAFF. In nucleotides, the CDR3 is TGTGCCGGCAGCCCCCTCAACACTGAAGCTTTCTTT.

This sequence joins TRBV21-1 and TRBJ2-5; TRBD2 was called by the table and not checked on the DNA. TRBV21-1 is noted as a pseudogene. The CDR3 length is 17 residues. CDR3 nucleotide sequence: TGTGCCAGCAGCAAAGAGGGACTAGCGCCCCAACGGGAGACCCAGTACTTC. This sequence encodes CASSKEGLAPQRETQYF.

This clonotype was seen a few times. CDR3 in amino acids: CATSSVRLAEETTDTQYF. CDR3 nucleotides: TGTGCCACCAGCAGCGTACGACTAGCGGAAGAGACCACAGATACGCAGTATTTT. This sequence joins TRBV15 and TRBJ2-3; 9 positions agree with TRBD2. This CDR3 has 18 residues. The V segment lost 3 bases and the J segment 2 bases; nucleotides outside the gene matches: 12. CDR1 LNHNV and CDR2 YYDKDF come from the germline V gene (reference sequence).

The rearrangement joins TRBV7-9 to TRBJ2-3; a possible D gene is TRBD1 (5 bases). The CDR3 sequence is 17 residues long. CDR1 and CDR2 (germline): SEHNR, FQNEAQ (reference sequence). Between the trimmed V and J ends, which lost 4 bases and 1 base, there was a span of 18 bases. The CDR3 bases are TGTGCCAGCAGCTCCATCGAAACAGGAGTCGGCACAGATACGCAGTATTTT. As protein: CASSSIETGVGTDTQYF.

Comment on this clonotype: One end of the junction varies from germline; a read error may be responsible. The chain carries TRBV5-1 and TRBJ2-7; either TRBD1 or TRBD2 may supply D (5 bases each). There are 14 residues in the CDR3. Germline CDR1 reads SGHRS; CDR2 reads YFSETQ. CDR3 amino acids: CASTLLGDQDEQYF. In DNA, the CDR3 is TGCGCCAGCACCTTGCTGGGGGATCAAGACGAGCAGTACTTC.

This chain uses TRBV29-1 with TRBJ2-2, with no clear D. Germline V gives CDR1 SQVTM, CDR2 ANQGSEA. The CDR3 contains 13 residues. Trimming removed 4 bases from V and 0 bases from J, with 6 bases in between. The CDR3 reads CSVVNPNTGELFF. In DNA form, the CDR3 reads TGCAGCGTTGTAAACCCGAACACCGGGGAGCTGTTTTTT.

The chain employs TRBV28 and TRBJ2-7, with a possible D match to TRBD2 (5 bases). CDR1 MDHEN and CDR2 SYDVKM come from the germline V gene. CDR3 length: 15 residues. The V gene lost 5 bases and the J gene lost 4 bases, with 18 bases spanning the gap. The CDR3 coding sequence is TGTGCCAGCAGTCCCTGGGCCAAAAGAGGGTACGAGCAGTACTTC. It translates to CASSPWAKRGYEQYF.

This clonotype appeared a few times. The chain employs TRBV6-1 and TRBJ2-5; TRBD1 aligns across 12 bases. This CDR3 has 19 residues. J was trimmed by 4 bases and V by 5 bases; bases with no gene match: 17. Germline CDR1 reads MNHNS; CDR2 reads SASEGT. The CDR3: CASSRQPFPGQGAGETQYF. CDR3 nucleotide sequence: TGTGCCAGCAGTCGCCAACCCTTTCCGGGACAGGGGGCCGGAGAGACCCAGTACTTC.

V usage is TRBV5-1 and J usage is TRBJ2-6; TRBD1 or TRBD2 may be the D gene (6 bases each). The ends were cut back, 0 bases at V and 1 base at J, with 11 bases in the middle. There are 17 residues in the CDR3. Germline CDR1 SGHRS, CDR2 YFSETQ. The CDR3, as DNA: TGCGCCAGCAGCTTGGTCACGGGGGCGTCTGGGGCCAACGTCCTGACTTTC. It encodes CASSLVTGASGANVLTF.

This clonotype was found a few times. The chain employs TRBV4-3 and TRBJ2-1, with 15 nucleotides matching TRBD2. Per germline, CDR1 LGHNA and CDR2 YSLEER. This CDR3 comprises 19 residues. The V segment lost 1 base and the J segment 4 bases; nucleotides outside the gene matches: 8. The CDR3 region has the DNA TGCGCCAGCAGCCAAGGAGGACTAGCGGGAGGGCCGGGTTACAATGAGCAGTTCTTC. Its translation: CASSQGGLAGGPGYNEQFF.

This clonotype was recorded a few times. The chain has TRBV11-2 and TRBJ2-3; D uncertain. The germline CDR1 and CDR2 sequences are SGHAT and FQNNGV. The V and J ends lost 0 bases and 6 bases respectively, with 19 bases between them. The CDR3 has 17 amino acids. CDR3 residues: CASSLDRWTLGEDTQYF. The CDR3 DNA reads TGTGCCAGCAGCTTAGATCGGTGGACCCTGGGCGAGGATACGCAGTATTTT.

With respect to this clonotype: A read error may be the cause here, since a much bigger clone is one base away. The V and J genes are TRBV29-1 and TRBJ1-1, with unresolved D. The CDR3 length is 11 residues. Germline CDR1 is SQVTM and CDR2 is ANQGSEA. CDR3 protein: CGVVLNTEAFF. CDR3 in DNA: TGCGGCGTTGTCCTGAACACTGAAGCTTTCTTT.

This clonotype has ten or more counts. This chain uses TRBV21-1 with TRBJ2-7. TRBV21-1 is labeled a pseudogene. The CDR3 runs 13 residues. Here the CDR3 reads CASSEDFSYEQYV. CDR3 DNA: TGTGCCAGCAGCGAAGACTTTTCCTACGAGCAGTACGTC.

The rearrangement joins TRBV7-2 to TRBJ2-2; 7 nucleotides match TRBD2. The V gene end was trimmed by 3 bases and the J gene end by 4 bases; junction bases not matched to a gene: 8. Germline loops: CDR1 SGHTA, CDR2 FQGNSA. CDR3 length equals 16 residues. The CDR3 reads CASSFSGTGGTGELFF. The DNA of the CDR3 is TGTGCCAGCAGCTTTTCCGGGACGGGAGGCACCGGGGAGCTGTTTTTT.

The CDR3 DNA reads as TGTGCCAGCAGTAAAAGCGGGGGGGGAGGGGCCCAGTACTTC. Its protein product is CASSKSGGGGAQYF. The chain joins TRBV28 to TRBJ2-5; 10 nucleotides line up with TRBD2. Trimming removed 5 bases from V and 9 bases from J; junction bases left unmatched: 9. CDR3 size: 14 residues. Per germline, CDR1 MDHEN and CDR2 SYDVKM.

The rearrangement joins TRBV15 to TRBJ2-5, with 7 nucleotides matching TRBD1. The V gene end was trimmed by 1 base and the J gene end by 1 base; junction bases not matched to a gene: 9. From germline, CDR1 is LNHNV and CDR2 YYDKDF (reference sequence). CDR3 length equals 17 residues. CDR3 DNA: TGTGCCACCAGCAGAGGAATAACAGGGGCTGCCCAAGAGACCCAGTACTTC. It codes for CATSRGITGAAQETQYF.

V and J are TRBV10-3 and TRBJ1-1, with 8 bases that match TRBD1. V lost 4 bases to trimming and J lost 4 bases; unmatched junction nucleotides: 8. The CDR3 spans 15 residues. Germline V gene data show CDR1 as ENHRY and CDR2 as SYGVKD. CDR3 region: CAISVQGALPTEAFF. The CDR3 bases are TGTGCCATCAGTGTGCAGGGGGCCCTCCCCACTGAAGCTTTCTTT.

This clonotype appeared a few times. The CDR3 nucleotides are TGTGCCAGCAGCTGGGGGGCCTCCGCCCATGAGCAGTTCTTC. Protein sequence: CASSWGASAHEQFF. This chain joins TRBV11-3 and TRBJ2-1; D possibly uses TRBD1 or TRBD2 (6 bases each). Germline V CDR1 and CDR2: SGHNT, YENEEA. There are 14 residues in the CDR3. The V and J ends lost 4 bases and 8 bases respectively, with 15 bases between them.

This clonotype was seen repeatedly, ten times or more. J is TRBJ2-7 and V is TRBV4-3, with a tentative D call TRBD1 (5 bases). This CDR3 spans 16 amino acids. Trimming took 0 bases from V and 5 from J, leaving 17 bases between them. Germline V lookup: CDR1 LGHNA, CDR2 YSLEER. CDR3 loop: CASSQDLSRAFDEQYV. The CDR3 DNA is TGCGCCAGCAGCCAAGATCTCAGCAGGGCGTTTGACGAGCAGTACGTC.

This clonotype was detected only a few times. The chain uses TRBV18 and TRBJ2-7; no reliable D call. The CDR3 loop spans 11 amino acids. CDR1 KGHSH and CDR2 LQKENI come from the germline V gene. Trimming left V 4 bases short and J 3 bases short, with 4 bases between. CDR3 in amino acids: CASSLNYEQYV. Here the CDR3 DNA reads TGTGCCAGCTCACTAAACTACGAGCAGTACGTC.